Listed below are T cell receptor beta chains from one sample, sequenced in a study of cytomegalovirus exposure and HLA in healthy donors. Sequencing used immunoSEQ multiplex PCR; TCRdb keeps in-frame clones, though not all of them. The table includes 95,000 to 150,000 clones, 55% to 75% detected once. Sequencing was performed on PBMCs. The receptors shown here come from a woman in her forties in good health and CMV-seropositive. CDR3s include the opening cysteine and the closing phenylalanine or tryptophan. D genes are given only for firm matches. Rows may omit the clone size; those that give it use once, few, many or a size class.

CASSWTGYTEAFF,TGTGCCAGTAGTTGGACGGGGTACACTGAAGCTTTCTTT,TRBV19,NA,NA,TRBJ1-1
CSVWDRVETQYF,TGCAGCGTTTGGGACAGGGTTGAGACCCAGTACTTC,TRBV29-1,TRBD1,few,TRBJ2-5
CSVGRETQYF,TGCAGTGTGGGGAGGGAGACCCAGTACTTC,TRBV20-1,NA,NA,TRBJ2-5
CASSAVQATNEKLFF,TGTGCCAGCAGTGCCGTCCAGGCAACTAATGAAAAACTGTTTTTT,TRBV6-1,NA,once,TRBJ1-4
CASSPQGVGYGYTF,TGTGCCAGCTCGCCCCAGGGGGTTGGCTATGGCTACACCTTC,TRBV18,TRBD1,NA,TRBJ1-2
CASRATGSYEQYF,TGTGCCAGCAGAGCGACAGGGTCCTACGAGCAGTACTTC,TRBV6-6,TRBD1,NA,TRBJ2-7
CASSIGLAGGPSYTDTQYF,TGTGCCAGTAGTATCGGACTAGCGGGGGGGCCGAGCTACACAGATACGCAGTATTTT,TRBV19,TRBD2,NA,TRBJ2-3
CAIRAGATYEQYF,TGTGCCATCAGGGCAGGGGCCACCTACGAGCAGTACTTC,TRBV10-3,NA,NA,TRBJ2-7
CASSGGQGVSYNEQFF,TGCGCCAGCAGCGGGGGACAGGGGGTCTCCTACAATGAGCAGTTCTTC,TRBV5-1,TRBD1,once,TRBJ2-1
CATHPSSGGPETQYF,TGTGCCACCCACCCCTCCTCGGGGGGGCCGGAGACCCAGTACTTC,TRBV10-3,TRBD2,NA,TRBJ2-5
CAIRDRDNEQFF,TGTGCCATCAGGGACAGGGACAATGAGCAGTTCTTC,TRBV10-3,TRBD1,once,TRBJ2-1
CASRGGSYEQYF,TGTGCCAGCAGAGGGGGCTCCTACGAGCAGTACTTC,TRBV5-5,NA,NA,TRBJ2-7
CASSQEWRGSDEQYF,TGCGCCAGCAGCCAAGAATGGAGGGGCTCGGACGAGCAGTACTTC,TRBV4-1,NA,NA,TRBJ2-7
CASSATANYGYTF,TGTGCCAGCAGTGCCACAGCTAACTATGGCTACACCTTC,TRBV6-5,NA,NA,TRBJ1-2
CASSEYDRDRGLTNEKLFF,TGTGCCAGCAGTGAATATGATCGGGACAGGGGGCTCACTAATGAAAAACTGTTTTTT,TRBV6-1,TRBD1,NA,TRBJ1-4
CASSLTTDSNQPQHF,TGTGCCAGCAGCTTAACCACAGATAGCAATCAGCCCCAGCATTTT,TRBV7-9,NA,NA,TRBJ1-5
CASSLAGRTYNEQFF,TGTGCCAGCAGCTTGGCGGGGAGGACCTACAATGAGCAGTTCTTC,TRBV7-9,NA,NA,TRBJ2-1
CASSLALDTTYGYTF,TGCGCCAGCAGCTTGGCCTTGGACACAACCTATGGCTACACCTTC,TRBV5-1,NA,NA,TRBJ1-2
CASSQVGGPSAGANVLTF,TGTGCCAGCAGCCAAGTCGGGGGGCCGAGCGCCGGGGCCAACGTCCTGACTTTC,TRBV5-5,NA,few,TRBJ2-6